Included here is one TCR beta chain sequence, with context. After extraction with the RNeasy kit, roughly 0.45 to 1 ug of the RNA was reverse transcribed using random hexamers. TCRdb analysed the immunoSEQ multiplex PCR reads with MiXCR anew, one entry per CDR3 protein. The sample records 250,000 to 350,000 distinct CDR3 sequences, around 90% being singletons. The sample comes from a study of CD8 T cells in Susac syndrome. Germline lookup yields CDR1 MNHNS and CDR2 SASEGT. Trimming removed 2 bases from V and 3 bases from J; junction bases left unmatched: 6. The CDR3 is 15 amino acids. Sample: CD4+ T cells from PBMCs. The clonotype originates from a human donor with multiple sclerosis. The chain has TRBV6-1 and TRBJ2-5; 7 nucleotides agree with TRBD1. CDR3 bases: TGTGCCAGCAGTGAATGGTGGGACAGAAAAGAGACCCAGTACTTC. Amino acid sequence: CASSEWWDRKETQYF.